These T cell receptor beta chains were read from a single sample in a study of tumor and adjacent non-tumor tissue in lung cancer. A single record per CDR3 protein comes from TCRdb applying MiXCR to the multiplex PCR reads. The sample yields 70,000 to 90,000 distinct CDR3 sequences, under 85% seen once. Input material: lung tumor tissue. The receptors stem from a woman aged 45-59 years with non-small cell lung cancer. CDR3s include the opening cysteine and the closing phenylalanine or tryptophan. Fields, in order: J gene, V gene, clone size, D gene, CDR3 DNA, CDR3 protein. A D gene is named only where the DNA matches it firmly. Not every row has a clone size; where given, it reads once, few, many or a size class.

j_gene: TRBJ2-3
v_gene: TRBV18
abundance: once
d_gene: TRBD2
CDR3nt: TGTGTCAGCTCACCATTGCCTAGCGGGAGCACAGATACGCGGTATTTT
CDR3aa: CVSSPLPSGSTDTRYF

j_gene: TRBJ2-7
v_gene: TRBV11-2
abundance: -
d_gene: -
CDR3nt: TGTGCCAGCAGCTTAACGTGGTGGAGTTCCTACGAACAGTACTTC
CDR3aa: CASSLTWWSSYEQYF

j_gene: TRBJ2-2
v_gene: TRBV11-3
abundance: -
d_gene: -
CDR3nt: TGTGCCAGCAGCTTAGCGGGGAGCACCGGGAAGCTGTTTTTT
CDR3aa: CASSLAGSTGKLFF

j_gene: TRBJ1-6
v_gene: TRBV28
abundance: -
d_gene: -
CDR3nt: TGTGCCAGCAATTCGTCGGGGGCGGTTAACCCCCACTTT
CDR3aa: CASNSSGAVNPHF

j_gene: TRBJ2-7
v_gene: TRBV10-1
abundance: -
d_gene: TRBD1
CDR3nt: TGCGCCAGCAGTATGACAGGGAGTTACGAGCAGTACTTC
CDR3aa: CASSMTGSYEQYF

j_gene: TRBJ2-6
v_gene: TRBV6-6
abundance: -
d_gene: -
CDR3nt: TGTGCCAGCAGGCTGAGGTCCTATGGGGCCAACGTCCTTACTTTC
CDR3aa: CASRLRSYGANVLTF

j_gene: TRBJ2-3
v_gene: TRBV6-1
abundance: -
d_gene: -
CDR3nt: TGTGCCAGCAGTATCCTTACCCTGACCTTAGATACGCGGTATTTT
CDR3aa: CASSILTLTLDTRYF

j_gene: TRBJ2-2
v_gene: TRBV20-1
abundance: -
d_gene: -
CDR3nt: -
CDR3aa: CSARSGTRGPGSCFF

j_gene: TRBJ2-1
v_gene: TRBV28
abundance: many
d_gene: -
CDR3nt: TGTGCCAGCAGTCCCGGGGACTCACAGGGGAGGGAGCAGTTCTTC
CDR3aa: CASSPGDSQGREQFF

j_gene: TRBJ2-1
v_gene: TRBV28
abundance: -
d_gene: -
CDR3nt: TGTGTGAGCACCACCGGGGGTGAGCAGTTCTTC
CDR3aa: CVSTTGGEQFF

j_gene: TRBJ2-2
v_gene: TRBV10-1
abundance: -
d_gene: TRBD2
CDR3nt: TGCGCCAGCAATACTGGACTAGCTAACACCGGGGAGCTGTTTTTT
CDR3aa: CASNTGLANTGELFF

j_gene: TRBJ2-5
v_gene: TRBV11-2
abundance: -
d_gene: -
CDR3nt: TGTACCAGCAGCTTACCTGTAAGCCCTGAGACTCAGTGCTTC
CDR3aa: CTSSLPVSPETQCF

j_gene: TRBJ2-1
v_gene: TRBV4-1
abundance: -
d_gene: -
CDR3nt: TGCGCCAGCAACCAAGATTTCCTAGTGGGTAGCTCCTACAATGAGCAGTTCTTC
CDR3aa: CASNQDFLVGSSYNEQFF

j_gene: TRBJ2-1
v_gene: TRBV10-3
abundance: -
d_gene: TRBD2
CDR3nt: TGTGCCATCACATCACAAAATCTAGCGGGATGGCCGAATGAGCAGTTCTTC
CDR3aa: CAITSQNLAGWPNEQFF

j_gene: TRBJ2-7
v_gene: TRBV29-1
abundance: once
d_gene: -
CDR3nt: TGCAATGTTTTACTAGCAGGAGCTTTCCACGAGCAGTACTTC
CDR3aa: CNVLLAGAFHEQYF

j_gene: TRBJ1-1
v_gene: TRBV4-1
abundance: -
d_gene: -
CDR3nt: TGCGCCAGCAGCCAAGCAGGGTACGACACTGAGGCTCTCTTT
CDR3aa: CASSQAGYDTEALF

j_gene: TRBJ2-1
v_gene: TRBV6-4
abundance: -
d_gene: -
CDR3nt: TGTGCCAGCAATGACTCTGGTGGTTCCTACAATGAGCAGTCCTTC
CDR3aa: CASNDSGGSYNEQSF

j_gene: TRBJ2-1
v_gene: TRBV5-1
abundance: many
d_gene: -
CDR3nt: TGCGCCAGCAGCCAGGGCGGGACGGCGTTGGGTGAGCAGTTCTTC
CDR3aa: CASSQGGTALGEQFF

j_gene: TRBJ2-7
v_gene: TRBV11-3
abundance: -
d_gene: -
CDR3nt: TGTGCCAGCAGCCCAGGGGGGCTGGGCCTTATCGAGCAGTGCTTC
CDR3aa: CASSPGGLGLIEQCF

j_gene: TRBJ2-6
v_gene: TRBV10-2
abundance: -
d_gene: -
CDR3nt: TGTGCCAGCAGTGACATTGTTGCGGGGGCCAACGTCCTGACTTTC
CDR3aa: CASSDIVAGANVLTF

j_gene: TRBJ2-6
v_gene: TRBV6-2/TRBV6-3
abundance: once
d_gene: -
CDR3nt: TGTACCACCGGTGGACCGATCTCTGGGGCCAACGTCCTGACTTTC
CDR3aa: CTTGGPISGANVLTF

j_gene: TRBJ2-7
v_gene: TRBV6-5
abundance: many
d_gene: -
CDR3nt: TGTGCCAGCAGTTACAATCGGGGGGCACACGAGCAGTACTTC
CDR3aa: CASSYNRGAHEQYF

j_gene: TRBJ2-3
v_gene: TRBV28
abundance: many
d_gene: TRBD2
CDR3nt: TGTGCCAGCAGTCCAGGGGTAGCGGGATTGGGGCGTACGCAGTATTTT
CDR3aa: CASSPGVAGLGRTQYF